This T cell receptor beta chain derives from a study of response to subunit inactivated influenza vaccine. A single record per CDR3 protein comes from TCRdb applying MiXCR to the RT-PCR reads. Here the sample spans about 310,000 distinct CDR3 sequences, 20% to 25% being singletons. The V gene lost 3 bases and the J gene lost 2 bases, with 4 bases spanning the gap. The CDR3 is 11 residues long. Germline lookup yields CDR1 GTSNPN and CDR2 SVGIG (reference sequence). Sequenced here: PBMCs from blood, sampled less than 22 months after vaccination. The source is a man aged 50 to 75 who received an inactivated influenza vaccine. This sequence joins TRBV30 and TRBJ1-1, with D uncertain. The CDR3 DNA is TGTGCCTGGAGATCTAACACTGAAGCTTTCTTT. It codes for CAWRSNTEAFF.